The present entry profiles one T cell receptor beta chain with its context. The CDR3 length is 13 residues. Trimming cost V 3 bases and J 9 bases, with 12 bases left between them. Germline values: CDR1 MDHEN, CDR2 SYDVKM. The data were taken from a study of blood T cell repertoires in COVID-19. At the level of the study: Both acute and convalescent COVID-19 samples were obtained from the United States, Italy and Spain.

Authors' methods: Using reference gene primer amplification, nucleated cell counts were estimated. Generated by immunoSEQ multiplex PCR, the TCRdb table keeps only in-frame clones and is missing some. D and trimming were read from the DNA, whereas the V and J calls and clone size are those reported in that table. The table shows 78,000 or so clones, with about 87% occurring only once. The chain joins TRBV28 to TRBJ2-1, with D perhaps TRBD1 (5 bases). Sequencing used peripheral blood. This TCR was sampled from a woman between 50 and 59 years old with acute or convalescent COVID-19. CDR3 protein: CASSFRGLSEQFF. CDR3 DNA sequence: TGTGCCAGCAGTTTTAGGGGATTGAGTGAGCAGTTCTTC.